The 20 T cell receptor beta chains reported below all come from one sample, sequenced in a study of blood T cell repertoires in COVID-19. Here immunoSEQ multiplex PCR was the method, and the copy in TCRdb shows in-frame clones only, minus some. The table records 150,000 to 200,000 clones, roughly four fifths of them present only once. The sequenced sample was peripheral blood. Source of these receptors: a man in his 60s with active or convalescent COVID-19.

The V call is TRBV5-1, the J call TRBJ2-3, with 10 bases identical to TRBD2. This CDR3 spans 17 amino acids. Germline V CDR1 and CDR2: SGHRS, YFSETQ. Losses at the gene ends were 2 bases for V and 1 base for J; bases not matched to a gene: 7. DNA of the CDR3: TGCGCCAGCAGCTTAGGAAACCTAGCGGGGGGCACAGATACGCAGTATTTT. It yields the protein CASSLGNLAGGTDTQYF. The full variable domain, completed using reference TRBV5-1 and TRBJ2-3, is KAGVTQTPRYLIKTRGQQVTLSCSPISGHRSVSWYQQTPGQGLQFLFEYFSETQRNKGNFPGRFSGRQFSNSRSEMNVSTLELGDSALYLCASSLGNLAGGTDTQYFGPGTRLTVL.

This clone was detected a few times. CDR3 in amino acids: CASSLGQGVRQPQHF. The DNA for the CDR3 is TGTGCCAGCTCACTGGGACAGGGGGTGAGACAGCCCCAGCATTTT. V and J are TRBV18 and TRBJ1-5; 11 bases align to TRBD1. This CDR3 contains 15 residues. Unmatched junction bases numbered 6, after V lost 4 bases and J lost 7 bases. Germline CDR1 is KGHSH and CDR2 is LQKENI.

This clone was recorded a few times. The genes are TRBV11-2 and TRBJ1-5; D ambiguous. The CDR3 length is 13 residues. Trimming took 3 bases from V and 6 from J, leaving 9 bases between them. CDR1 is SGHAT and CDR2 is FQNNGV in the germline V gene. CDR3 loop: CASSLSEGQPQHF. The CDR3 DNA follows: TGTGCCAGCAGCTTGTCAGAGGGTCAGCCCCAGCATTTT.

V is TRBV15 and J is TRBJ2-7, with 10 bases aligning to TRBD1. This CDR3 has 14 amino acids. V lost 3 bases, J lost 3 bases, and 2 bases stayed unmatched. Germline V CDR1 and CDR2: LNHNV, YYDKDF (reference sequence). The CDR3, as DNA: TGTGCCACCAGCAGGGACAGGGGGAACTACGAGCAGTACTTC. It codes for CATSRDRGNYEQYF.

The chain joins TRBV7-2 to TRBJ2-1; 8 positions match TRBD2. With V trimmed by 4 bases and J by 10 bases, 6 bases remained unmatched. Germline-derived CDR1 and CDR2 are SGHTA and FQGNSA. The CDR3 is 13 residues long. CDR3 region: CASSSTSGREQFF. The CDR3 DNA is TGTGCCAGCAGCTCCACTAGCGGCCGAGAGCAGTTCTTC.

This rearrangement joins TRBV2 to TRBJ2-1; TRBD2 agrees at 9 bases. Germline trimming cut 7 bases from V and 6 bases from J; bases unmatched to any gene: 10. The CDR3 sequence is 15 residues long. Looked up from germline, CDR1 is SNHLY and CDR2 is FYNNEI. DNA of the CDR3: TGTGCCAGCACTGATGGGCTAGCGGGGTTCAATGAGCAGTTCTTC. It is translated as CASTDGLAGFNEQFF.

The V call is TRBV3-1 (or the pseudogene TRBV3-2), the J call TRBJ2-7, with D possibly matching TRBD2 (7 bases). This CDR3 has 16 residues. Trimming cost V 4 bases and J 6 bases, with 22 bases left between them. The germline CDR1 and CDR2 sequences are LGHDT and YNNKEL (reference sequence). Here the CDR3 reads CASSPFGGGRVVEQYF. In nucleotides, the CDR3 is TGTGCCAGCAGCCCTTTTGGGGGGGGGCGCGTTGTCGAGCAGTACTTC.

The J gene is TRBJ2-1, the V gene TRBV7-3; no clear D. This CDR3 is 14 amino acids long. Germline V CDR1 and CDR2: SGHTA, FQGTGA. Trimming stripped 4 bases from V and 6 bases from J, with 13 bases between. The CDR3 DNA reads TGTGCCAGCAGCTCACTTGGGCCTGGCAATGAGCAGTTCTTC. Translated: CASSSLGPGNEQFF.

This clone has just a few counts. The genes are TRBV29-1 and TRBJ2-1; 7 bases match TRBD1. CDR3 length equals 12 residues. J lost 8 bases, V lost 4 bases, and 5 bases had no gene match. CDR1 is SQVTM, CDR2 ANQGSEA, per germline. The CDR3 DNA reads TGCAGCGTTGCCCGGGACAGCCATGAGCAGTTCTTC. It translates to CSVARDSHEQFF.

The gene calls are TRBV7-6 and TRBJ2-7; possible D gene TRBD2, 7 bases. Germline assignment: CDR1 SGHVS and CDR2 FNYEAQ. The CDR3 totals 15 residues. V dropped 5 bases and J dropped 6 bases, with 20 bases sitting between them. The CDR3 sequence is CASSGGGGVGAEQYF. The DNA for the CDR3 is TGTGCCAGCAGCGGAGGGGGAGGGGTTGGGGCCGAGCAGTACTTC.

This clone showed up just once. The chain has TRBV2 and TRBJ2-1, with D unresolved. V was clipped by 6 bases and J by 8 bases, with 14 bases between them. The CDR3 is 13 residues long. Germline values: CDR1 SNHLY, CDR2 FYNNEI. CDR3 loop: CASRAVSIYEQFF. The CDR3 DNA follows: TGTGCCAGCAGGGCGGTTAGCATCTATGAGCAGTTCTTC.

A few counts support this clone. This chain joins TRBV5-4 and TRBJ2-1, with D maybe TRBD2 (5 bases). Germline-derived CDR1 and CDR2 are SGHNT and YYREEE (reference sequence). The CDR3 length is 14 residues. The germline V and J ends were trimmed by 0 bases and 6 bases, with 10 bases remaining between them. The CDR3 region is CASSLEGLPNEQFF. The CDR3 DNA reads TGTGCCAGCAGCTTGGAAGGACTTCCCAATGAGCAGTTCTTC.

V and J are TRBV27 and TRBJ1-2; possible D gene TRBD1, 6 bases. The V end lost 2 bases, the J end lost 4 bases, and 14 bases lay between the germline ends. Per germline, CDR1 MNHEY and CDR2 SMNVEV (reference sequence). This CDR3 comprises 15 residues. The CDR3 protein is CASSLSSGEVYGYTF. In nucleotides, the CDR3 is TGTGCCAGCAGTTTAAGTTCAGGGGAAGTCTATGGCTACACCTTC.

This chain links TRBV10-3 with TRBJ2-1, with TRBD1 as a possible D gene (7 bases). There are 13 residues in the CDR3. V was clipped by 7 bases and J by 6 bases, with 13 bases between them. Per the germline V gene, CDR1 is ENHRY and CDR2 is SYGVKD. CDR3 protein: CAINPGGSNEQFF. In DNA, the CDR3 is TGTGCCATCAACCCAGGGGGGTCCAATGAGCAGTTCTTC.

This clone was observed a few times. CDR3 nucleotides: TGTGCCAGCAGCCCCCGCAGGGCGGACAGGGAAGTCCGTGGCTACACCTTC. This sequence encodes CASSPRRADREVRGYTF. The chain links TRBV3-1 (or the pseudogene TRBV3-2) to TRBJ1-2; 8 positions match TRBD1. Germline V gene sequence: CDR1 LGHDT, CDR2 YNNKEL (reference sequence). The CDR3 runs 17 residues. V was clipped by 4 bases and J by 7 bases; unmatched bases: 17.

V usage is TRBV10-2 and J usage is TRBJ2-3, with TRBD2 identical over 10 bases. V lost 4 bases, J lost 1 base, and 2 bases stayed unmatched. Germline lookup yields CDR1 WSHSY and CDR2 SAAADI. The CDR3 runs to 15 residues. The CDR3 coding sequence is TGCGCCAGCAGTGGGACTAGCGGCCGCACAGATACGCAGTATTTT. This encodes CASSGTSGRTDTQYF.

The J gene is TRBJ2-5, the V gene TRBV5-4, with 13 bases lining up with TRBD2. Germline CDR1 SGHNT, CDR2 YYREEE (reference sequence). The CDR3 length is 15 residues. V was pared by 4 bases and J by 6 bases, with 6 bases of the junction left unmatched. The CDR3 sequence is CASSLRLAGGQTQYF. CDR3 nucleotides: TGTGCCAGCAGCCTGAGACTAGCGGGGGGCCAGACCCAGTACTTC.

This chain uses TRBV21-1 with TRBJ1-6; the D segment call TRBD1 is taken from the table without a DNA check. TRBV21-1 is a documented pseudogene. CDR3 length: 17 residues. The CDR3 sequence is CASSDQRRELSHSPLHF. The DNA for the CDR3 is TGTGCCAGCAGCGACCAACGCAGGGAATTGTCCCATTCACCCCTCCACTTT.

The chain joins TRBV5-1 to TRBJ2-7; 9 nucleotides align to TRBD2. CDR1 is SGHRS, CDR2 YFSETQ, per germline. J was trimmed by 2 bases and V by 0 bases; bases with no gene match: 3. The length of the CDR3 is 15 residues. CDR3 loop: CASSLEASGTYEQYF. The DNA for the CDR3 is TGCGCCAGCAGCTTGGAGGCTAGCGGGACCTACGAGCAGTACTTC.

This chain connects TRBV18 to TRBJ1-3; D uncertain. From germline, CDR1 is KGHSH and CDR2 LQKENI. This CDR3 region has 14 residues. V shed 6 bases and J shed 0 bases, with 9 bases lying between them. CDR3 nucleotides: TGTGCCAGCTCGTACGTTAGCTCTGGAAACACCATATATTTT. It translates to CASSYVSSGNTIYF.